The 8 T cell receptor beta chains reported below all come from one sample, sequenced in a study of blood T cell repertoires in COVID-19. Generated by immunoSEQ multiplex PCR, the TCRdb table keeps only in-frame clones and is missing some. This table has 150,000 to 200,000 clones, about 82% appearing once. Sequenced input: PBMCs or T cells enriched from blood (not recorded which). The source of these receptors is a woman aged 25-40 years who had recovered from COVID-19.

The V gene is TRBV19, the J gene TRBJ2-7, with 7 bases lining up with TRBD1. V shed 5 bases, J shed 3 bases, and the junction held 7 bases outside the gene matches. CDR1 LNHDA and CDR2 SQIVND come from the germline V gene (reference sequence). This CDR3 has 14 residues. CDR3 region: CASSGDRQHYEQYF. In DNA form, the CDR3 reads TGTGCCAGTAGTGGGGACAGACAGCACTACGAGCAGTACTTC.

The CDR3 here is CASSIRQGRTEAFF. DNA of the CDR3: TGTGCCAGCAGCATAAGACAGGGACGTACTGAAGCTTTCTTT. The chain links TRBV7-9 to TRBJ1-1; TRBD1 aligns across 7 bases. Looked up from germline, CDR1 is SEHNR and CDR2 is FQNEAQ (reference sequence). V lost 5 bases, J lost 5 bases, and 8 bases stayed unmatched. This CDR3 is 14 amino acids long. Using reference TRBV7-9 and TRBJ1-1 for the parts outside the CDR3, the full variable domain is DTGVSQNPRHKITKRGQNVTFRCDPISEHNRLYWYRQTLGQGPEFLTYFQNEAQLEKSRLLSDRFSAERPKGSFSTLEIQRTEQGDSAMYLCASSIRQGRTEAFFGQGTRLTVV.

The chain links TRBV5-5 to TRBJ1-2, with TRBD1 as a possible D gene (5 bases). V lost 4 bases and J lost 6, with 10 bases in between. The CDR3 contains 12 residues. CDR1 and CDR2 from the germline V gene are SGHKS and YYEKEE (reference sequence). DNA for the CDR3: TGTGCCAGCAGCGGGGGAGGCGATGGCTACACCTTC. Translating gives CASSGGGDGYTF.

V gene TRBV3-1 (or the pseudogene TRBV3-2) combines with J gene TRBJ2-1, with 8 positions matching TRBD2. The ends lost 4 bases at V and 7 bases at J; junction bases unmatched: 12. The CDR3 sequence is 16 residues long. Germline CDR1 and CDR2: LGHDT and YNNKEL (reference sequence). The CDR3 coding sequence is TGTGCCAGCAGCCCTCGGAGGGGACTAGTTAAGAATGAGCAGTTCTTC. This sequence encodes CASSPRRGLVKNEQFF.

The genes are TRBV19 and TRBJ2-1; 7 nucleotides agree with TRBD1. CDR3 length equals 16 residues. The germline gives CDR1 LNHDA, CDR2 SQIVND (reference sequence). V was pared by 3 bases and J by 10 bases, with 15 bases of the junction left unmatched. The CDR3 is CASSMVGGKLDGEQFF. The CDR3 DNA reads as TGTGCCAGTAGTATGGTAGGGGGCAAACTTGATGGGGAGCAGTTCTTC.

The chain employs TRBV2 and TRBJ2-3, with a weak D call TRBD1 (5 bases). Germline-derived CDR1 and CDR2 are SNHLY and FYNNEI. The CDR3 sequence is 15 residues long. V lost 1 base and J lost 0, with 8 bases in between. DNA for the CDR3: TGTGCCAGCAGTGAAGGGGGCCGTAGCACAGATACGCAGTATTTT. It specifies CASSEGGRSTDTQYF.

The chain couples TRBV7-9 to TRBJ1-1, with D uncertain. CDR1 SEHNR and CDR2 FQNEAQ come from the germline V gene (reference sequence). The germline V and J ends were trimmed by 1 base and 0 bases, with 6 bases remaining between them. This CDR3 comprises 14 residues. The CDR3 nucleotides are TGTGCCAGCAGCTTAGGGCAGATGAACACTGAAGCTTTCTTT. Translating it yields CASSLGQMNTEAFF.

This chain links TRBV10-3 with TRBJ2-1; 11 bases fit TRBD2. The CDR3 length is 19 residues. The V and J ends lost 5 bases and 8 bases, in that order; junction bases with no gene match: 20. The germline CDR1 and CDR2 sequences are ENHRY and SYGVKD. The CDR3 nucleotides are TGTGCCATCAGTCCGGAGGGGGTTAAGCTAGCGGGAGGATTATATGAGCAGTTCTTC. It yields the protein CAISPEGVKLAGGLYEQFF.